This T cell receptor beta chain was observed in a study of vaccination and CD4 T cells after COVID-19. Study-level background: Convalescent donors were composed of six males and four females, of whom two were Hispanic. From HCoV-229E, HCoV-OC43, HCoV-NL63 and SARS-CoV-2, overlapping spike peptides were used to stimulate the cells.

Germline V lookup: CDR1 KGHSH, CDR2 LQKENI. The CDR3 sequence is 14 residues long. Between the trimmed V and J ends, which lost 5 bases and 6 bases, there was a span of 14 bases. As to treatment: roughly 10-day PBMC culture with coronavirus spike peptide pools or control peptides (ViraFEST assay). Concerning this clonotype itself: The antigen is undetermined.

Sequence data for DNA of cultured CD4+ T cells were generated by the Oncomine TCR Beta short-read assay. From the PCR reads, TCRdb called clonotypes with MiXCR, one entry per CDR3 protein. The sample comprises just over 4,000 distinct CDR3 sequences, roughly two fifths of which are singletons, and less than 30% rests with the top ten. This chain connects TRBV18 to TRBJ1-5; perhaps TRBD1 as D (5 bases). The source material was CD4+ T cells from blood, cultured in vitro. This TCR came from a human donor who had recovered from COVID-19. The CDR3 nucleotides are TGTGCCAGCTCATCCCTGGGGGGGGTTCAGCCCCAGCATTTT. Its translation is CASSSLGGVQPQHF. Full variable domain (rest looked up from reference TRBV18 and TRBJ1-5): NAGVMQNPRHLVRRRGQEARLRCSPMKGHSHVYWYRQLPEEGLKFMVYLQKENIIDESGMPKERFSAEFPKEGPSILRIQQVVRGDSAAYFCASSSLGGVQPQHFGDGTRLSIL.